What follows are 29 T cell receptor beta chains derived from one specimen sequenced in a study of blood T cells in healthy people across ages (dated by TCRdb to the mid-2010s). Libraries came from 5' RACE. Instrument used: Illumina HiSeq 2500. The second PCR ran for about 7 to 11 cycles and used a J-beta primer mix along with a sample-barcoded 5' primer. TCRdb itself trimmed the public reads at Q25 with fastp, ran MiXCR and retained productive beta chains. Identical CDR3 proteins give one entry, which carries the most common genes and DNA. The sample table shows about 720,000 distinct CDR3 sequences, and 22% are seen once. The biggest ten clones account for approximately 20% of the sample. The sequenced sample consisted of blood. The receptors here all came from a man aged 65-85 years in good health.

This clonotype has more than one count but fewer than ten. The V and J genes are TRBV12-3 or TRBV12-4 and TRBJ2-3, with 9 bases aligning to TRBD2. With 6 bases clipped from V and 0 bases from J, the junction kept 4 bases outside the gene matches. This CDR3 is 15 amino acids long. CDR3 sequence: CASRLAGGSTDTQYF. The CDR3 nucleotides read TGTGCCAGCAGGCTTGCGGGGGGGAGCACAGATACGCAGTATTTT.

This clonotype was seen only a few times. The chain couples TRBV3-1 to TRBJ1-4, with a possible D match to TRBD1 (5 bases). Trimming removed 0 bases at V and 0 bases at J, with 14 bases between. Per germline, CDR1 LGHDT and CDR2 YNNKEL (reference sequence). CDR3 length: 18 amino acids. The CDR3 spells CASSQDTSRDATNEKLFF. The DNA for the CDR3 is TGTGCCAGCAGCCAAGATACGAGCAGGGACGCAACTAATGAAAAACTGTTTTTT.

This sequence joins TRBV3-1 and TRBJ2-1, with TRBD2 matching 9 bases. V gave up 2 bases and J gave up 5 bases; unmatched junction bases: 13. The CDR3 is made up of 18 amino acids. Germline V gives CDR1 LGHDT, CDR2 YNNKEL (reference sequence). CDR3 residues: CASSQPGVAGVFHNEQFF. DNA of the CDR3: TGTGCCAGCAGCCAACCGGGGGTAGCGGGAGTCTTCCACAATGAGCAGTTCTTC.

This chain joins TRBV7-2 and TRBJ1-4, with D possibly TRBD1 on 6 matching bases. Germline CDR1 reads SGHTA; CDR2 reads FQGNSA. The CDR3 loop spans 15 amino acids. Trimming took 5 bases from V and 7 from J, leaving 17 bases between them. CDR3 protein: CASSQRGGRLEKLFF. In DNA, the CDR3 is TGTGCCAGCAGCCAGAGGGGGGGGCGGCTTGAAAAACTGTTTTTT.

Note on this clonotype: The junction shows a germline mismatch at one end, possibly a read error. The rearrangement joins TRBV6-5 to TRBJ2-7; a weak D match, TRBD1 (6 bases). CDR1 is MNHEY, CDR2 SVGAGI, per germline. CDR3 length equals 11 residues. The CDR3 spells CAGRRQDEQYF. The CDR3 DNA is TGTGCCGGCAGGAGACAGGACGAGCAGTACTTC.

The chain joins TRBV7-2 to TRBJ2-3; possible D gene TRBD2, 5 bases. Trimming removed 11 bases at V and 0 bases at J, with 18 bases between. This CDR3 region has 15 residues. The V gene's germline CDR1 is SGHTA and CDR2 FQGNSA. CDR3: CASAEASRSTDTQYF. In DNA, the CDR3 is TGTGCCTCCGCCGAGGCTAGCCGGAGCACAGATACGCAGTATTTT. Combining the CDR3 with reference TRBV7-2 and TRBJ2-3 gives the whole variable domain GAGVSQSPSNKVTEKGKDVELRCDPISGHTALYWYRQSLGQGLEFLIYFQGNSAPDKSGLPSDRFSAERTGGSVSTLTIQRTQQEDSAVYLCASAEASRSTDTQYFGPGTRLTVL.

A few counts support this clonotype. The V call is TRBV19, the J call TRBJ1-3; D possibly corresponds to TRBD1 (5 bases). V lost 5 bases, J lost 4 bases, and 18 bases lay in between. The germline CDR1 and CDR2 sequences are LNHDA and SQIVND (reference sequence). The CDR3 loop spans 16 amino acids. The CDR3 spells CASSDLTGTRGNTIYF. For the CDR3, the DNA is TGTGCCAGTAGTGATCTAACCGGGACTCGCGGAAACACCATATATTTT.

The rearrangement joins TRBV6-1 to TRBJ1-5, with unresolved D. From germline, CDR1 is MNHNS and CDR2 SASEGT. The ends were cut back, 8 bases at V and 6 bases at J, with 11 bases in the middle. The CDR3 length is 12 residues. CDR3 nucleotides: TGTGCCAGCGCCTCGCGGGCTCAGCCCCAGCATTTT. It is translated as CASASRAQPQHF.

In DNA, the CDR3 is TGCGCCAGCAGCCACGGACAGGCTAGCACAGATACGCAGTATTTT. It encodes CASSHGQASTDTQYF. The V call is TRBV4-1, the J call TRBJ2-3, with TRBD1 matching over 7 bases. From germline, CDR1 is MGHRA and CDR2 YSYEKL. V lost 3 bases, J lost 0 bases, and 3 bases stayed unmatched. This CDR3 has 15 residues.

There are a few counts of this clonotype. This sequence joins TRBV5-1 and TRBJ1-5; a weak D match, TRBD1 (5 bases). V was cut by 0 bases and J by 9 bases, with 16 bases left in between. CDR3 size: 15 residues. Germline loops: CDR1 SGHRS, CDR2 YFSETQ. This CDR3 is CASSLGWGGDAPQHF. The CDR3 bases are TGCGCCAGCAGCTTGGGATGGGGCGGGGATGCGCCCCAGCATTTT.

This chain connects TRBV12-3 or TRBV12-4 to TRBJ2-4; D is tentatively TRBD1 or TRBD2 (5 bases each). The CDR3 is 17 residues long. Trimming cost V 2 bases and J 0 bases, with 14 bases left between them. Written as DNA, the CDR3 is TGTGCCAGCAGTTTATTGCAGGGAGATTTAGCCAAAAACATTCAGTACTTC. This codes for CASSLLQGDLAKNIQYF.

For the CDR3, the DNA is TGTGCCAGCAGCCCCTACACGCGGACAGGTACCTACGAGCAGTACTTC. The encoded protein is CASSPYTRTGTYEQYF. The gene calls are TRBV7-8 and TRBJ2-7, with TRBD1 identical over 7 bases. This CDR3 is 16 amino acids long. V shed 5 bases, J shed 2 bases, and the junction held 12 bases outside the gene matches. Germline lookup yields CDR1 SGHVS and CDR2 FQNEAQ. The whole variable domain, filled in from reference TRBV7-8 and TRBJ2-7, reads GAGVSQSPRYKVAKRGQDVALRCDPISGHVSLFWYQQALGQGPEFLTYFQNEAQLDKSGLPSDRFFAERPEGSVSTLKIQRTQQEDSAVYLCASSPYTRTGTYEQYFGPGTRLTVT.

As for this clonotype: This likely comes from a read error, as the CDR3 has no conserved phenylalanine or tryptophan at its end. V usage is TRBV4-1 and J usage is TRBJ2-7, with D perhaps assigned TRBD1 or TRBD2 (5 bases each). CDR3 size: 16 residues. Trimming took 2 bases from V and 5 from J, leaving 19 bases between them. Germline V gene sequence: CDR1 MGHRA, CDR2 YSYEKL. The CDR3 region is CASSQHTVRGPNEQYL. In DNA form, the CDR3 reads TGCGCCAGCAGCCAACATACTGTCCGGGGCCCGAACGAGCAGTACCTC.

A word on this clonotype: The junction does not match germline at one end; this may be a read error. This chain links TRBV25-1 with TRBJ2-5; no firm D call. The J call could be wrong; TRBJ2-1 is a better fit for the DNA end. Germline V gene sequence: CDR1 MGHDK, CDR2 SYGVNS. The CDR3 extends over 15 amino acids. As DNA, the CDR3 is TGTGCCAGCAGTGCTCCCGCAGGCGGCCGCAATCAGCAGTTCTTC. It specifies CASSAPAGGRNQQFF.

Many counts were recorded for this clonotype. The chain joins TRBV12-3 or TRBV12-4 to TRBJ2-2; D gene uncertain. This CDR3 is 15 amino acids long. The ends were cut back, 6 bases at V and 5 bases at J, with 16 bases in the middle. The CDR3, as DNA: TGTGCCAGCAGGGTGGGTTGGCCACGGACCGGGGAGCTGTTTTTT. Its protein product is CASRVGWPRTGELFF.

This clonotype turned up a few times. The J gene is TRBJ2-5, the V gene TRBV12-3 or TRBV12-4; 7 bases are a match to TRBD1. The CDR3 covers 14 residues. V dropped 6 bases and J dropped 7; count of bases not matched to a gene: 11. The CDR3 spells CASSSGTVFGTQYF. Here the CDR3 DNA reads TGTGCCAGCAGCTCCGGGACAGTTTTCGGGACCCAGTACTTC.

The DNA of the CDR3 is TGTGCCAGCAGCCAACGGACGGTCGCAACTAATGAAAAACTGTTTTTT. This sequence encodes CASSQRTVATNEKLFF. This chain connects TRBV28 to TRBJ1-4; D is uncertain. This CDR3 is 16 amino acids long. Germline CDR1 and CDR2: MDHEN and SYDVKM. Trimming shortened V by 6 bases and J by 0 bases, and 14 bases separated the two germline ends. The whole variable domain, remainder taken from reference TRBV28 and TRBJ1-4, is DVKVTQSSRYLVKRTGEKVFLECVQDMDHENMFWYRQDPGLGLRLIYFSYDVKMKEKGDIPEGYSVSREKKERFSLILESASTNQTSMYLCASSQRTVATNEKLFFGSGTQLSVL.

This sequence joins TRBV19 and TRBJ2-6; D gene ambiguous. Looked up from germline, CDR1 is LNHDA and CDR2 is SQIVND (reference sequence). The CDR3 is 17 residues long. Trimming pared 1 base from V and 2 bases from J, leaving 12 bases between. Here the CDR3 DNA reads TGTGCCAGTAGTATAGTTGGGTCGGGCCCTGGGGCCAACGTCCTGACTTTC. Translation gives CASSIVGSGPGANVLTF.

This clonotype was seen at least ten times. V gene TRBV6-6 combines with J gene TRBJ2-1, with 14 bases aligning to TRBD2. The CDR3 spans 15 residues. J was trimmed by 7 bases and V by 6 bases; bases with no gene match: 5. Germline V gives CDR1 MNHNY, CDR2 SVGAGI (reference sequence). This CDR3 reads CASSQGTSGSNEQFF. CDR3 DNA sequence: TGTGCCAGCAGCCAAGGGACTAGCGGGAGTAATGAGCAGTTCTTC.

This clonotype was found many times. The chain carries TRBV18 and TRBJ1-1; D may be TRBD1 (5 bases). This CDR3 is built from 13 residues. Germline V gene data show CDR1 as KGHSH and CDR2 as LQKENI. V dropped 4 bases and J dropped 1 base, with 7 bases sitting between them. CDR3 DNA sequence: TGTGCCAGCTCACAAGGGACGAACACTGAAGCTTTCTTT. Its translation: CASSQGTNTEAFF.

The genes are TRBV20-1 and TRBJ2-5; 14 bases align to TRBD2. The DNA end lines up better with TRBJ2-1; the J call may be wrong. The CDR3 runs 16 residues. The germline gives CDR1 DFQATT, CDR2 SNEGSKA (reference sequence). CDR3 bases: TGCAGTGCTCATCGCGGGGGACTAGCGGGAGAGGTTGAGCAGTTCTTC. This codes for CSAHRGGLAGEVEQFF.

The rearrangement links TRBV12-3 or TRBV12-4 to TRBJ1-5, with TRBD1 matching over 7 bases. The CDR3 runs to 14 residues. The ends lost 7 bases at V and 3 bases at J; junction bases unmatched: 6. The CDR3 spells CASTQTGPNQPQHF. The CDR3 DNA sequence: TGTGCCAGCACCCAGACAGGGCCCAATCAGCCCCAGCATTTT.

This clonotype was seen once. V gene TRBV7-2 combines with J gene TRBJ1-2; perhaps TRBD1 as D (6 bases). Germline V lookup: CDR1 SGHTA, CDR2 FQGNSA. This CDR3 comprises 13 residues. V was shortened by 5 bases and J by 5 bases, with 12 bases between the two germline ends. In nucleotides, the CDR3 is TGTGCCAGCAGCCCAAGCACAGGGTATGGCTACACCTTC. It yields the protein CASSPSTGYGYTF.

This clonotype was picked up a small number of times. The J gene is TRBJ2-3, the V gene TRBV10-3, with 13 bases identical to TRBD2. V dropped 6 bases and J dropped 1; count of bases not matched to a gene: 4. There are 16 residues in the CDR3. The germline CDR1 and CDR2 sequences are ENHRY and SYGVKD. CDR3 region: CAISEGLAGRTDTQYF. CDR3 bases: TGTGCCATCAGCGAGGGACTAGCGGGACGCACAGATACGCAGTATTTT.

The chain is built from TRBV19 and TRBJ1-6; possible D gene TRBD1, 5 bases. This CDR3 comprises 15 residues. Germline V gives CDR1 LNHDA, CDR2 SQIVND (reference sequence). Trimming left V 2 bases short and J 7 bases short, with 12 bases between. The CDR3 region has the DNA TGTGCCAGTAGTATACAGGGCGGTTGGAATTCACCCCTCCACTTT. Its protein product is CASSIQGGWNSPLHF.

The chain has TRBV6-2 or TRBV6-3 and TRBJ1-4, with 7 bases identical to TRBD1. The germline V gene has CDR1 MNHEY and CDR2 SVGEGT. Trimming took 7 bases from V and 4 from J; bases not matched to a gene: 6. The CDR3 length is 14 residues. CDR3 protein: CASTRTGLNEKLFF. CDR3 DNA: TGTGCCAGCACCAGGACAGGCCTTAATGAAAAACTGTTTTTT.

This clonotype was seen at least ten times. The rearrangement joins TRBV20-1 to TRBJ2-1; D ambiguous. Germline CDR1 reads DFQATT; CDR2 reads SNEGSKA (reference sequence). Trimming stripped 0 bases from V and 4 bases from J, with 19 bases between. The length of the CDR3 is 17 residues. As DNA, the CDR3 is TGCAGTGCTAGAGATATGATGAGTTTCTACAAATACAATGAGCAGTTCTTC. This codes for CSARDMMSFYKYNEQFF.

There are a few counts of this clonotype. The chain links TRBV20-1 to TRBJ2-5; the D is unclear. The CDR3 spans 12 residues. CDR1 DFQATT and CDR2 SNEGSKA come from the germline V gene (reference sequence). Between the trimmed V and J ends, which lost 7 bases and 1 base, there was a span of 10 bases. The DNA for the CDR3 is TGCAGTGGCCTATCATCCCAAGAGACCCAGTACTTC. Protein: CSGLSSQETQYF.

The V call is TRBV14, the J call TRBJ2-4; D is unresolved. V was trimmed by 0 bases and J by 0 bases, leaving 9 bases between them. This CDR3 spans 16 amino acids. Germline loops: CDR1 SGHDN, CDR2 FVKESK. CDR3 region: CASSQDSRIAKNIQYF. The DNA of the CDR3 is TGTGCCAGCAGCCAAGACAGCAGAATAGCCAAAAACATTCAGTACTTC.